The next 8 T cell receptor beta chains were all read from a single sample in a study of naive and memory T cell subsets. Findings and limits, study-wide: Especially in CD8 cells, naive repertoires contained a few larger clonotypes, possibly CD45RA-re-expressing memory cells.

These TCRs' antigens remain unknown. The beta constant-region primer was an equimolar mix of two oligonucleotides covering TRBC1 and TRBC2. Nested alpha and beta constant-region primers with the SP2 primer drove four PCR rounds on ligated cDNA. TCRdb recomputed calls from the UMI-ligation and nested PCR reads with MiXCR, one row per CDR3 protein. The profile shows over 110,000 distinct CDR3 sequences, approximately 20% of them singletons. Sequenced material: naive CD8+ T cells from blood. The receptor source for this set is a human donor in good health.

V usage is TRBV2 and J usage is TRBJ2-1, with D possibly TRBD2 on 5 matching bases. V lost 6 bases and J 4 bases, leaving 19 bases between the germline ends. The length of the CDR3 is 16 residues. Germline CDR1 is SNHLY and CDR2 is FYNNEI. The CDR3 sequence: CASSPLVAPLYNEQFF. As DNA, the CDR3 is TGTGCCAGCAGCCCTCTAGTAGCGCCCCTGTACAATGAGCAGTTCTTC.

On this clonotype itself: Germline is not matched at one junction end, which may reflect a read error. This chain connects TRBV20-1 to TRBJ1-4; weak D call: TRBD1 (6 bases). This CDR3 is built from 15 residues. Germline V gives CDR1 DFQATT, CDR2 SNEGSKA (reference sequence). CDR3: CSTRTGHLTNEKLFF. In DNA, the CDR3 is TGCAGTACTAGAACGGGACACTTAACTAATGAAAAACTGTTTTTT.

CDR3 DNA sequence: TGCAGTGCTAGTCTCGCAGGGGATAGTTTCTACGAGCAGTACTTC. It encodes CSASLAGDSFYEQYF. The chain links TRBV20-1 to TRBJ2-7; possibly TRBD1 for D (6 bases). Germline values: CDR1 DFQATT, CDR2 SNEGSKA (reference sequence). V was shortened by 3 bases and J by 3 bases, with 18 bases between the two germline ends. This CDR3 has 15 residues.

This clonotype has more than one count but fewer than ten. This sequence joins TRBV12-3 or TRBV12-4 and TRBJ2-1; 9 nucleotides align to TRBD1. J lost 3 bases, V lost 4 bases, and 4 bases had no gene match. The CDR3 is made up of 15 amino acids. CDR3 loop: CASSWGQGNYNEQFF. Written as DNA, the CDR3 is TGTGCCAGCAGTTGGGGACAGGGAAACTACAATGAGCAGTTCTTC.

This rearrangement joins TRBV29-1 to TRBJ2-7; D gene ambiguous. Germline loops: CDR1 SQVTM, CDR2 ANQGSEA. This CDR3 is 13 amino acids long. Between the trimmed V and J ends, which lost 2 bases and 2 bases, there was a span of 10 bases. The DNA of the CDR3 is TGCAGCGTTGAAAAAGAGAAACCCTACGAGCAGTACTTC. Translation: CSVEKEKPYEQYF.

The chain links TRBV9 to TRBJ1-1, with D possibly matching TRBD1 (5 bases). With 0 bases removed from V and 4 bases from J, the gap between germline ends came to 13 bases. This CDR3 spans 15 amino acids. Germline V gene data show CDR1 as SGDLS and CDR2 as YYNGEE. The CDR3 coding sequence is TGTGCCAGCAGCGTAGACGGCAGGGATCGCACTGAAGCTTTCTTT. Protein: CASSVDGRDRTEAFF.

This chain joins TRBV7-9 and TRBJ2-7, with 8 bases identical to TRBD1. Germline lookup yields CDR1 SEHNR and CDR2 FQNEAQ (reference sequence). This CDR3 comprises 19 residues. The V gene end was trimmed by 11 bases and the J gene end by 1 base; junction bases not matched to a gene: 25. DNA for the CDR3: TGTGCCGGTTCTGGCCTCGGACAGGGTGGGGGTGCCCTGTCCTACGAGCAGTACTTC. This translates into CAGSGLGQGGGALSYEQYF.

The genes are TRBV6-2 or TRBV6-3 and TRBJ2-2; D is possibly TRBD2 (5 bases). The V gene's germline CDR1 is MNHEY and CDR2 SVGEGT. With 7 bases removed from V and 1 base from J, the gap between germline ends came to 10 bases. This CDR3 contains 14 residues. CDR3 protein: CASTISVNTGELFF. The CDR3 nucleotides are TGTGCCAGCACAATTAGCGTGAACACCGGGGAGCTGTTTTTT.